This section outlines one T cell receptor beta chain sequence together with its context. This specimen comes from a study of shared clonotypes between healthy human individuals. Unmatched junction bases numbered 5, after V lost 1 base and J lost 1 base. CDR1 and CDR2 (germline): SGHVT, SQSDAQ. The CDR3 consists of 16 residues. Method: immunoSEQ multiplex PCR; TCRdb's copy keeps in-frame clones and lacks some. The data hold 330,000 or so clones, with around 67% observed a single time. This TCR derives from a man younger than 45 in good health. V and J are TRBV7-4 and TRBJ2-5; 8 positions match TRBD1. The specimen sequenced was memory CD4+ T cells sorted from blood. Described subset: CD45RA-negative fraction. Here the CDR3 reads CASSLDRGRIQETQYF. CDR3 DNA sequence: TGTGCCAGCAGCTTAGACAGGGGGAGAATCCAAGAGACCCAGTACTTC.